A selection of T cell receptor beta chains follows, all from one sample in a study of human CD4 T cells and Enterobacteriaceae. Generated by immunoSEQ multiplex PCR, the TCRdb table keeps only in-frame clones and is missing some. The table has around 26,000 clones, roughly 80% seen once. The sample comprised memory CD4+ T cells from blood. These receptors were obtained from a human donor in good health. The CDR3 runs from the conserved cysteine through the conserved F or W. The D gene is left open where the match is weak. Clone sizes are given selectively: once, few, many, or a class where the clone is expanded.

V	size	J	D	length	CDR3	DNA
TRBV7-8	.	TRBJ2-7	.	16	CASSLVRVGLTVEQYF	TGTGCCAGCAGCTTAGTGAGGGTAGGACTTACTGTTGAGCAGTACTTC
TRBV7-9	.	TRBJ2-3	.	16	CASSPTFRLSADTQYF	TGTGCCAGCAGCCCCACCTTTCGTTTAAGCGCCGATACGCAGTATTTT
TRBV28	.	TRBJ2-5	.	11	CASSFRFTQYF	TGTGCCAGCAGTTTTAGATTTACCCAGTACTTC
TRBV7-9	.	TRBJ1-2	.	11	CASSVPNGYTF	TGTGCCAGCAGCGTCCCAAATGGCTACACCTTC
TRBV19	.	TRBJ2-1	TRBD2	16	CASWTSGTSSYNEQFF	TGTGCCAGTTGGACTAGCGGGACGAGCTCCTACAATGAGCAGTTCTTC
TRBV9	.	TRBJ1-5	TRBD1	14	CASSPRGGNQPQHF	TGTGCCAGCAGCCCCAGGGGGGGAAATCAGCCCCAGCATTTT
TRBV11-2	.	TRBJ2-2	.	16	CASSLEWFRSTGELFF	TGTGCCAGCAGCTTAGAATGGTTCCGCTCCACCGGGGAGCTGTTTTTT
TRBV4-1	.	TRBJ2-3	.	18	CASSQVFKTSPGADTQYF	TGCGCCAGCAGCCAAGTCTTCAAGACCAGCCCCGGGGCAGATACGCAGTATTTT
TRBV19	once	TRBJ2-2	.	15	CASSIKSPGTGELFF	TGTGCCAGTAGTATTAAATCCCCCGGCACCGGGGAGCTGTTTTTT
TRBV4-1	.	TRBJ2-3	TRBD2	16	CASSQGLAGDTDTQYF	TGCGCCAGCAGCCAAGGACTAGCGGGAGACACAGATACGCAGTATTTT
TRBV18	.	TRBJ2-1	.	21	CASSPAADIFGGPSSYNEQFF	TGTGCCAGCTCACCAGCCGCCGACATTTTTGGCGGGCCCAGCTCCTACAATGAGCAGTTCTTC
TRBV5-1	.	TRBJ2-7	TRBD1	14	CASRPGQGEGEQYF	TGCGCCAGCCGACCTGGACAGGGGGAAGGCGAGCAGTACTTC
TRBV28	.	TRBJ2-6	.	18	CASSLPLGGGPGANVLTF	TGTGCCAGCAGCCTCCCTCTAGGGGGTGGCCCTGGGGCCAACGTCCTGACTTTC
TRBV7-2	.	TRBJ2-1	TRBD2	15	CASRPSGVRYNEQFF	TGTGCCAGCAGGCCTAGCGGGGTGAGGTACAATGAGCAGTTCTTC
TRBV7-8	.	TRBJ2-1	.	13	CASTRDFSNEQFF	TGTGCCAGCACCAGGGACTTCTCCAATGAGCAGTTCTTC
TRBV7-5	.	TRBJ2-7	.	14	CVRGGDRESYEQYF	TGTGTCAGAGGCGGGGACAGGGAGTCCTACGAGCAGTACTTC
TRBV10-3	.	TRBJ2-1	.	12	CAISEWFDEQFF	TGTGCCATCAGTGAGTGGTTCGATGAGCAGTTCTTC
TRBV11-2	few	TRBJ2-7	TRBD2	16	CASSSGLGGGPREQYF	TGTGCCAGCAGCTCCGGCCTGGGGGGAGGGCCTCGCGAGCAGTACTTC
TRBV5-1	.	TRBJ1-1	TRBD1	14	CASSTSGGNTEAFF	TGCGCCAGCAGCACCTCAGGGGGGAACACTGAAGCTTTCTTT
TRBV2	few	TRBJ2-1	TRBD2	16	CASSDSYHGRDNEQFF	TGTGCCAGCAGTGACTCGTATCACGGGAGGGACAATGAGCAGTTCTTC
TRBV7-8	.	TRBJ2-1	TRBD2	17	CASSLTGLAGGYNEQFF	TGTGCCAGCAGCTTAACGGGACTAGCGGGGGGCTACAATGAGCAGTTCTTC
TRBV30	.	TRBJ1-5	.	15	CAWSAPGAVSQPQHF	TGTGCCTGGAGTGCCCCAGGGGCCGTTAGTCAGCCCCAGCATTTT
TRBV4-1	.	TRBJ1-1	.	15	CASSQPTRGGTEAFF	TGCGCCAGCAGCCAGCCTACCAGAGGGGGGACTGAAGCTTTCTTT
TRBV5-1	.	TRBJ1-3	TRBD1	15	CASSGRTGVGNTIYF	TGCGCCAGCAGCGGCCGGACAGGGGTTGGAAACACCATATATTTT
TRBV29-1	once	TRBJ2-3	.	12	CSTDSDGNTQYF	TGCAGCACCGATTCAGACGGTAATACGCAGTATTTT
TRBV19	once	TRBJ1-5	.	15	CASSFGQFSNQPQHF	TGTGCCAGTAGTTTCGGACAGTTTAGCAATCAGCCCCAGCATTTT
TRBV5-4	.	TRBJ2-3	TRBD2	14	CASSRLAGTDTQYF	TGTGCCAGCAGCCGACTAGCCGGCACAGATACGCAGTATTTT
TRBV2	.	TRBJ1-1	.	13	CASRKTGFAEAFF	TGTGCCAGCAGGAAAACAGGCTTCGCTGAAGCTTTCTTT
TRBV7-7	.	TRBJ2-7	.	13	CASSVGSSYEQYF	TGTGCCAGCAGCGTCGGAAGCTCCTACGAGCAGTACTTC
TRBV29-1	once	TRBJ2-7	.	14	CSGAGGAIGYEQYF	TGCAGCGGCGCCGGCGGAGCCATAGGCTACGAGCAGTACTTC
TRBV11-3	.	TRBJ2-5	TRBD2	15	CASSLDGTREETQYF	TGTGCCAGCAGCTTAGATGGGACTAGGGAAGAGACCCAGTACTTC
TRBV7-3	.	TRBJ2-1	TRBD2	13	CASSRTRDYEQFF	TGTGCCAGCAGCCGGACTAGAGACTATGAGCAGTTCTTC
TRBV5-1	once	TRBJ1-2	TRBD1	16	CASSFPHPGQGGGYTF	TGCGCCAGCAGCTTTCCGCACCCAGGACAGGGGGGTGGCTACACCTTC
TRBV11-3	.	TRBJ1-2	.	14	CASSHGQDTYGYTF	TGTGCCAGCAGCCACGGGCAGGACACCTATGGCTACACCTTC
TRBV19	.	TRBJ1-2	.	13	CASSMGFSYGYTF	TGTGCCAGTAGTATGGGTTTTTCCTATGGCTACACCTTC
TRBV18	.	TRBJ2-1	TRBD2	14	CASSRNSGGDEQFF	TGTGCCAGCTCCCGAAATAGCGGGGGCGATGAGCAGTTCTTC
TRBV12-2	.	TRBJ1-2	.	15	CASRLASLANYGYTF	TGTGCAAGTCGCTTAGCATCCCTAGCTAACTATGGCTACACCTTC
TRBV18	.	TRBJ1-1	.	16	CASSPLPQGQNTEAFF	TGTGCCAGCTCACCACTTCCCCAGGGCCAGAACACTGAAGCTTTCTTT